This T cell receptor (beta chain) came from a study of blood T cell repertoires in COVID-19. Across the study: Material from acute and convalescent COVID-19 was sourced from the United States, Italy and Spain. T cells, B-cell-depleted T cells, or PBMCs provided the cDNA or gDNA that served as material.

From germline, CDR1 is MNHEY and CDR2 SVGAGI. This CDR3 is built from 14 residues. The ends were cut back, 4 bases at V and 3 bases at J, with 13 bases in the middle. In the original workflow: From reference gene primer amplification, estimates of nucleated cell counts were derived. Repertoires were generated with immunoSEQ multiplex PCR, while TCRdb's copy carries only in-frame clones and drops some. The V and J calls and clone size come from that table; D and trimming were worked out from the DNA. This table holds approximately 330,000 clones, 87% found once. The rearrangement joins TRBV6-5 to TRBJ2-7, with D uncertain. The receptor's source is a man in his thirties or forties with COVID-19, enrolled during active disease. Sequenced: peripheral blood. Here the CDR3 reads CASSSSRHSYEQYF. The CDR3 DNA reads as TGTGCCAGCAGTTCCTCGAGACACAGCTACGAGCAGTACTTC.